Below, one TCR beta chain is given with its context. The antigen is not known. The data were taken from a study of T cell responses to AZD1222 COVID-19 vaccine. Study summary: Some second doses came at about 4 weeks and others at about 12 weeks; these were pooled. Study findings and constraints: Spike-specific TCR breadth and depth grew following two AZD1222 doses. There were vaccine-associated CD4 TCRs across spike, dominant at 160-218 and 743-854.

Assay: immunoSEQ multiplex PCR; the TCRdb copy retains only in-frame clones and omits some. Among 60,000 to 65,000 clones listed, about four fifths were seen once. Germline assignment: CDR1 LGHNA and CDR2 YSLEER. The CDR3 loop spans 14 amino acids. The V end lost 1 base, the J end lost 2 bases, and 7 bases lay between the germline ends. The origin of this receptor is an adult in good health. Sample: peripheral blood, taken on day 0 of AZD1222 vaccination. The V gene is TRBV4-3, the J gene TRBJ2-3; D gene ambiguous. The CDR3 nucleotides read TGCGCCAGCAGCCAAGGGACCCTCACAGATACGCAGTATTTT. Translated: CASSQGTLTDTQYF.